The T cell receptor beta chain described here comes from a study of long-term antiretroviral therapy in people with HIV. Notes on the study in general: Transplant-donor-level diversity was not reached after ART, though diversity increased.

On this clone: Its antigen is still unknown.

Investigators performed immunoSEQ version v3.0 at survey level. Sequencing used immunoSEQ multiplex PCR; TCRdb keeps in-frame clones, though not all of them. The profile covers fewer than 25,000 clones, with 90% to 95% appearing a single time and about 2.4% taken by the ten largest. The TCR sequence derives from a woman aged 45-60 years with HIV. The sequences come from unsorted PBMCs, collected more than 4.7 years after starting antiretroviral therapy.

The CDR3: CASSFSDGGTEAFF. CDR3 nucleotide sequence: TGTGCCAGCAGTTTCTCGGACGGAGGCACTGAAGCTTTCTTT. The chain recombines TRBV28 with TRBJ1-1, with D uncertain. V dropped 3 bases and J dropped 4 bases, with 12 bases sitting between them. The germline V gene encodes CDR1 MDHEN and CDR2 SYDVKM. This CDR3 comprises 14 residues.